The 20 T cell receptor beta chains below come from one sample, sequenced in a study of T cells in localized non-small cell lung cancer. This table comes from immunoSEQ multiplex PCR, and its TCRdb copy is limited to in-frame clones, with some not included. The table shows about 29,000 clones, with about nine tenths occurring only once. The sequencing used peripheral blood, collected before any cancer treatment. The receptors were sampled from a woman aged 40 to 75 with stage I lung adenocarcinoma.

Turning to this clone: One end of the junction does not line up with germline, which may come from a read error. In the same sample, other DNA sequences code for this CDR3. The chain couples TRBV7-2 to TRBJ2-7; weak D call: TRBD1 (6 bases). Germline V gene data show CDR1 as SGHTA and CDR2 as FQGNSA. This CDR3 is 15 amino acids long. Here the CDR3 reads CASSPGDTHTYEQYF. CDR3 sequence (DNA): TGTGCCAGCAGCCCAGGGGACACCCATACCTACGAACAGTACTTC. Complete variable domain (other parts from reference TRBV7-2 and TRBJ2-7): GAGVSQSPSNKVTEKGKDVELRCDPISGHTALYWYRQSLGQGLEFLIYFQGNSAPDKSGLPSDRFSAERTGGSVSTLTIQRTQQEDSAVYLCASSPGDTHTYEQYFGPGTRLTVT.

V usage is TRBV28 and J usage is TRBJ1-1, with 10 bases matching TRBD1. CDR3 length equals 16 residues. V was clipped by 3 bases and J by 5 bases; unmatched bases: 9. Looked up from germline, CDR1 is MDHEN and CDR2 is SYDVKM. The DNA of the CDR3 is TGTGCCAGCAGTTTCCCCGGACAGGGGGGAGGGACTGAAGCTTTCTTT. Its translation: CASSFPGQGGGTEAFF.

The chain is built from TRBV18 and TRBJ1-1, with D unresolved. The CDR3 totals 12 residues. Between the trimmed V and J ends, which lost 6 bases and 10 bases, there was a span of 15 bases. The germline gives CDR1 KGHSH, CDR2 LQKENI. The CDR3 nucleotides read TGTGCCAGCTCGCTTGACGGTTTAGGAGCTTTCTTT. This translates into CASSLDGLGAFF.

The J gene is TRBJ1-4, the V gene TRBV4-1; 7 nucleotides match TRBD1. V trimming: 1 base; J trimming: 8 bases; junction bases outside the gene matches: 4. Per the germline V gene, CDR1 is MGHRA and CDR2 is YSYEKL. This CDR3 region has 14 residues. The CDR3 coding sequence is TGCGCCAGCAGCCAAGGATCAGGGGGGGAAAAACTGTTTTTT. This sequence encodes CASSQGSGGEKLFF.

The chain recombines TRBV6-6 with TRBJ2-7, with TRBD1 matching 11 bases. The CDR3 consists of 14 residues. With 6 bases clipped from V and 6 bases from J, the junction kept 7 bases outside the gene matches. CDR1 and CDR2 (germline): MNHNY, SVGAGI (reference sequence). The CDR3 loop reads CASRPGQGGSEQYF. In DNA form, the CDR3 reads TGTGCCAGCAGGCCGGGACAGGGGGGGAGCGAGCAGTACTTC.

The chain uses TRBV30 and TRBJ2-1; D uncertain. The V end was cut by 0 bases, the J end by 9 bases, with 21 bases between. The CDR3 length is 16 residues. Germline CDR1 and CDR2: GTSNPN and SVGIG (reference sequence). The CDR3 protein is CAWSVSPSQQGGEQFF. The CDR3 region has the DNA TGTGCCTGGAGTGTATCCCCTAGTCAGCAAGGCGGTGAGCAGTTCTTC.

CDR3 nucleotides: TGCGCCAGCAGCTCGGGACAGGGGGAACAGTTCTTC. As protein: CASSSGQGEQFF. The chain combines TRBV5-1 with TRBJ2-1; 11 bases agree with TRBD1. J gave up 13 bases and V 3 bases, and 3 bases lay outside the gene matches. This CDR3 spans 12 amino acids. Germline values: CDR1 SGHRS, CDR2 YFSETQ.

This chain links TRBV5-6 with TRBJ1-2; 8 bases are shared with TRBD1. CDR1 and CDR2 (germline): SGHDT, YYEEEE. Unmatched junction bases numbered 10, after V lost 0 bases and J lost 0 bases. The length of the CDR3 is 18 residues. Here the CDR3 reads CASSLVISGQGTNYGYTF. The CDR3 bases are TGTGCCAGCAGCTTGGTAATCTCTGGACAGGGCACTAACTATGGCTACACCTTC. The whole variable domain, filled in from reference TRBV5-6 and TRBJ1-2, reads DAGVTQSPTHLIKTRGQQVTLRCSPKSGHDTVSWYQQALGQGPQFIFQYYEEEERQRGNFPDRFSGHQFPNYSSELNVNALLLGDSALYLCASSLVISGQGTNYGYTFGSGTRLTVV.

The chain links TRBV5-6 to TRBJ2-5; 7 bases match TRBD1. This CDR3 contains 16 residues. Trimming cost V 0 bases and J 0 bases; bases outside gene matches: 5. Germline V gene data show CDR1 as SGHDT and CDR2 as YYEEEE. The CDR3 bases are TGTGCCAGCAGCTTGGCGCGCAGGGGGTACCAAGAGACCCAGTACTTC. Translating gives CASSLARRGYQETQYF.

CDR3 sequence (DNA): TGTGCCAGCAGCGCCGGGACTAGCGCCACAGATACGCAGTATTTT. Amino acid sequence: CASSAGTSATDTQYF. The chain couples TRBV9 to TRBJ2-3; 10 nucleotides align to TRBD2. Looked up from germline, CDR1 is SGDLS and CDR2 is YYNGEE. The ends lost 3 bases at V and 2 bases at J; junction bases unmatched: 3. This CDR3 has 15 amino acids. The whole variable domain, remainder taken from reference TRBV9 and TRBJ2-3, is DSGVTQTPKHLITATGQRVTLRCSPRSGDLSVYWYQQSLDQGLQFLIQYYNGEERAKGNILERFSAQQFPDLHSELNLSSLELGDSALYFCASSAGTSATDTQYFGPGTRLTVL.

This sequence joins TRBV6-1 and TRBJ1-2, with 7 bases fitting TRBD1. This CDR3 is 14 amino acids long. Germline V gene sequence: CDR1 MNHNS, CDR2 SASEGT. With V trimmed by 5 bases and J by 3 bases, 6 bases remained unmatched. The CDR3 spells CASSNPGTDYGYTF. In DNA, the CDR3 is TGTGCCAGCAGTAACCCCGGGACAGACTATGGCTACACCTTC.

This chain uses TRBV7-9 with TRBJ1-2; the D is unclear. V was cut by 2 bases and J by 4 bases, with 8 bases left in between. Germline V gene data show CDR1 as SEHNR and CDR2 as FQNEAQ (reference sequence). The CDR3 has 13 residues. CDR3 sequence: CASSLSGTYGYTF. CDR3 DNA sequence: TGTGCCAGCAGCTTATCGGGAACCTATGGCTACACCTTC.

The genes are TRBV29-1 and TRBJ1-1, with 8 bases aligning to TRBD1. V dropped 4 bases and J dropped 7; count of bases not matched to a gene: 5. This CDR3 has 12 amino acids. The germline V gene has CDR1 SQVTM and CDR2 ANQGSEA. CDR3 DNA: TGCAGCGTTGTTTGGACAGGGTTTGAAGCTTTCTTT. This gives the protein CSVVWTGFEAFF.

This clone was seen a single time. The rearrangement uses TRBV9 and TRBJ2-1; D unresolved. The V end was cut by 0 bases, the J end by 8 bases, with 9 bases between. This CDR3 comprises 13 residues. Germline loops: CDR1 SGDLS, CDR2 YYNGEE. CDR3 sequence (DNA): TGTGCCAGCAGCGTAGTCGGTAGATATGAGCAGTTCTTC. It codes for CASSVVGRYEQFF. Full variable domain (rest looked up from reference TRBV9 and TRBJ2-1): DSGVTQTPKHLITATGQRVTLRCSPRSGDLSVYWYQQSLDQGLQFLIQYYNGEERAKGNILERFSAQQFPDLHSELNLSSLELGDSALYFCASSVVGRYEQFFGPGTRLTVL.

V gene TRBV4-3 combines with J gene TRBJ2-2; tentatively, D is TRBD1 (6 bases). Per the germline V gene, CDR1 is LGHNA and CDR2 is YSLEER. This CDR3 is built from 19 residues. Trimming cost V 0 bases and J 3 bases, with 20 bases left between them. This chain's CDR3 is CASSQDVIYSGADTGELFF. In DNA form, the CDR3 reads TGCGCCAGCAGCCAAGATGTGATTTACTCAGGGGCGGACACCGGGGAGCTGTTTTTT.

CDR3 region: CASSLGTGSSYEQYF. The CDR3 nucleotides read TGTGCCAGCAGTTTAGGGACGGGGAGCTCCTACGAGCAGTACTTC. V usage is TRBV27 and J usage is TRBJ2-7, with D tentatively TRBD1 or TRBD2 (5 bases each). V lost 2 bases and J lost 0, with 11 bases in between. The germline V gene has CDR1 MNHEY and CDR2 SMNVEV (reference sequence). The CDR3 runs 15 residues.

This chain connects TRBV7-9 to TRBJ1-5, with D possibly TRBD1 on 6 matching bases. Germline loops: CDR1 SEHNR, CDR2 FQNEAQ (reference sequence). The CDR3 covers 17 residues. Between the trimmed V and J ends, which lost 0 bases and 4 bases, there was a span of 16 bases. The CDR3 here is CASSLAHLQGDNQPQHF. CDR3 DNA sequence: TGTGCCAGCAGCTTAGCCCACTTACAGGGAGATAATCAGCCCCAGCATTTT.

The chain couples TRBV27 to TRBJ1-3; D is ambiguous. V gave up 7 bases and J gave up 2 bases, with 12 bases separating them. CDR1 and CDR2 from the germline V gene are MNHEY and SMNVEV (reference sequence). The CDR3 spans 14 residues. CDR3: CASIKRAAGNTIYF. DNA of the CDR3: TGTGCCAGCATAAAAAGGGCAGCTGGAAACACCATATATTTT.

J is TRBJ1-5 and V is TRBV28; D gene ambiguous. Deletions cut 1 base from V and 0 bases from J, with 7 bases between. The CDR3 has 15 amino acids. Per the germline V gene, CDR1 is MDHEN and CDR2 is SYDVKM. CDR3 sequence: CASSLSGYSNQPQHF. The CDR3 coding sequence is TGTGCCAGCAGTTTATCTGGCTATAGCAATCAGCCCCAGCATTTT.

This sequence joins TRBV9 and TRBJ2-2; TRBD2 is a possible D gene (6 bases). The CDR3 is 16 residues long. Trimming pared 0 bases from V and 4 bases from J, leaving 13 bases between. CDR1 SGDLS and CDR2 YYNGEE come from the germline V gene. CDR3 sequence reads: CASSVDSGHSTGELFF. The DNA for the CDR3 is TGTGCCAGCAGCGTAGATAGCGGCCACTCCACCGGGGAGCTGTTTTTT. Combining the CDR3 with reference TRBV9 and TRBJ2-2 gives the whole variable domain DSGVTQTPKHLITATGQRVTLRCSPRSGDLSVYWYQQSLDQGLQFLIQYYNGEERAKGNILERFSAQQFPDLHSELNLSSLELGDSALYFCASSVDSGHSTGELFFGEGSRLTVL.